This TCR beta chain emerged from a study of beta chain features in type 1 diabetes. The V gene lost 0 bases and the J gene lost 0 bases, with 9 bases spanning the gap. The CDR3 loop spans 16 amino acids. Germline V gene sequence: CDR1 MNHEY, CDR2 SVGAGI. A note on this clone: Within the sample, other DNA sequences also encode this same CDR3.

Investigators reverse transcribed all isolated RNA, so they sequenced expressed TCRB transcripts. The method was immunoSEQ multiplex PCR; TCRdb's version includes in-frame clones alone and lacks a portion of them. This sample has 810,000 or so clones; roughly a sixth occur once, and the top ten carry 0.02% to 0.03%. The rearrangement uses TRBV6-5 and TRBJ2-1, with D possibly matching TRBD2 (6 bases). The sample taken for sequencing was naive CD4+ T cells from blood. The TCR comes from a woman under 30 in good health. Here the CDR3 DNA reads TGTGCCAGCAGTTACTCTAGCGGCAGCTCCTACAATGAGCAGTTCTTC. Its protein is CASSYSSGSSYNEQFF.